This is a list of T cell receptor beta chains from one sample in a study of beta chain features in type 1 diabetes. Produced via immunoSEQ multiplex PCR; TCRdb's table is partial and in-frame only. Here the sample spans some 220,000 clones, approximately 11% being singletons. The material sequenced was central memory CD4+ T cells from blood. These receptors were obtained from a man aged 18 to 29 in good health. The CDR3 runs from the conserved cysteine through the conserved F or W. D genes are given only for firm matches. Size is omitted from some rows. Given values are once, few, many or a class for expanded clones.

j_call d_call clone_size v_call cdr3_aa cdr3_nt
TRBJ2-7 TRBD2 once TRBV30 CAWRVGRERLVGRGF TGTGCCTGGAGGGTAGGGCGGGAGCGTCTAGTGGGTAGGGGATTC
TRBJ1-5 . . TRBV10-3 CAISEWGGVSNQPQHF TGTGCCATCAGTGAGTGGGGGGGAGTCAGCAATCAGCCCCAGCATTTT
TRBJ2-1 . few TRBV2 CARRHPSGSYNEQFF TGTGCCAGGCGCCATCCAAGCGGCTCCTACAATGAGCAGTTCTTC
TRBJ2-7 TRBD2 . TRBV4-2 CASSWPGTSGTYEQYF TGTGCCAGCAGCTGGCCCGGGACTAGCGGGACCTACGAGCAGTACTTC
TRBJ2-6 TRBD2 many TRBV30 CAWRQAGGFGANVLTF TGTGCCTGGAGACAGGCGGGAGGATTTGGGGCCAACGTCCTGACTTTC
TRBJ2-1 TRBD2 few TRBV5-4 CASSFGGSGVGDNEQFF TGTGCCAGCAGCTTCGGGGGGAGCGGAGTAGGCGACAATGAGCAGTTCTTC
TRBJ2-1 . few TRBV25-1 CASSEIPAGEQFF TGTGCCAGCAGTGAAATACCCGCCGGTGAGCAGTTCTTC
TRBJ2-2 . few TRBV7-2 CASSLARMTATGELFF TGTGCCAGCAGCTTAGCGCGGATGACAGCCACCGGGGAGCTGTTTTTT
TRBJ2-7 . . TRBV27 CASSRGVGQRSYEQYF TGTGCCAGCAGTAGGGGGGTGGGACAGCGATCCTACGAGCAGTACTTC
TRBJ1-2 . few TRBV19 CASSPMGGYGYTF TGTGCCAGTAGTCCGATGGGAGGCTATGGCTACACCTTC
TRBJ1-2 . many TRBV29-1 CSVRDGTNYGYTF TGCAGCGTTCGGGACGGAACTAACTATGGCTACACCTTC
TRBJ2-2 TRBD2 once TRBV5-6 CASSAWAAGAGTGELFF TGTGCCAGCAGCGCCTGGGCAGCGGGAGCGGGCACCGGGGAGCTGTTTTTT
TRBJ2-1 TRBD2 few TRBV29-1 CSVEDGLAGSYNEQFF TGCAGCGTTGAAGATGGGCTAGCGGGCTCCTACAATGAGCAGTTCTTC
TRBJ2-1 . few TRBV18 CASSPTVAENNEQFF TGTGCCAGCTCACCGACTGTAGCGGAGAACAATGAGCAGTTCTTC
TRBJ2-5 TRBD1 few TRBV7-9 CASSPTGDQETQYF TGTGCCAGCAGCCCTACAGGGGACCAAGAGACCCAGTACTTC
TRBJ2-3 TRBD2 . TRBV11-2 CASSVRLAGGEVDTQYF TGTGCCAGCAGCGTTCGACTAGCGGGAGGGGAGGTAGATACGCAGTATTTT
TRBJ2-7 . . TRBV11-1 CASSLSQLNRGEQYF TGTGCCAGCAGCCTCTCCCAGCTGAATCGCGGGGAGCAGTACTTC
TRBJ1-1 . . TRBV30 CAWTHGGTAFF TGTGCCTGGACCCACGGGGGTACTGCTTTCTTT
TRBJ2-3 TRBD1 few TRBV2 CASSGRTGATDTQYF TGTGCCAGCAGTGGTAGGACAGGGGCCACAGATACGCAGTATTTT
TRBJ2-1 . . TRBV7-3 CASSPGYNEQFF TGTGCCAGCAGCCCAGGGTACAATGAGCAGTTCTTC
TRBJ2-1 . . TRBV19 CASSRRGGEQFF TGTGCCAGTAGTAGGCGGGGCGGGGAGCAGTTCTTC
TRBJ2-3 . few TRBV10-3 CAISESSKTLTDTQYF TGTGCCATCAGTGAGTCGAGTAAGACCCTTACAGATACGCAGTATTTT
TRBJ2-1 . many TRBV4-1 CASSQESGQILWDEQFF TGCGCCAGCAGCCAAGAGTCGGGGCAAATCCTATGGGATGAGCAGTTCTTC
TRBJ2-6 TRBD1 few TRBV10-3 CAISGGQQRASGANVLTF TGTGCCATCAGTGGGGGACAGCAGAGAGCCTCTGGGGCCAACGTCCTGACTTTC
TRBJ1-2 . . TRBV4-3 CASSHGPGGYGYTF TGCGCCAGCAGCCACGGGCCCGGCGGCTATGGCTACACCTTC
TRBJ2-1 TRBD2 many TRBV18 CASSPGSSGVYNEQFF TGTGCCAGCTCACCAGGGTCTAGCGGGGTTTACAATGAGCAGTTCTTC
TRBJ2-7 . . TRBV4-3 CASSPGADTYEQYF TGCGCCAGCAGCCCAGGGGCCGACACCTACGAGCAGTACTTC
TRBJ2-3 TRBD2 few TRBV7-8 CASSVASGRTDTQYF TGTGCCAGCAGCGTAGCTAGCGGGAGAACAGATACGCAGTATTTT
TRBJ2-7 . . TRBV10-3 CAISESNLLSSYEQYF TGTGCCATCAGTGAGTCGAATCTTCTGTCTTCCTACGAGCAGTACTTC
TRBJ2-1 . few TRBV10-3 CAISDSGNEQFF TGTGCCATCAGTGATAGCGGAAATGAGCAGTTCTTC
TRBJ2-7 TRBD1 many TRBV5-4 CASRQGGTGGHEQYF TGTGCCAGCAGACAAGGCGGGACAGGGGGTCACGAGCAGTACTTC
TRBJ1-3 . many TRBV5-4 CASSLEINSGNTIYF TGTGCCAGCAGCTTGGAAATTAACTCTGGAAACACCATATATTTT
TRBJ1-4 TRBD1 . TRBV2 CASSEADGQGRKLFF TGTGCCAGCAGTGAAGCGGACGGACAGGGGAGGAAACTGTTTTTT
TRBJ2-1 TRBD1 many TRBV30 CAWDPGQGANEQFF TGTGCCTGGGACCCGGGACAGGGGGCGAATGAGCAGTTCTTC
TRBJ2-2 . . TRBV25-1 CASSAGGQWTGELFF TGTGCCAGCAGTGCAGGGGGGCAGTGGACCGGGGAGCTGTTTTTT
TRBJ1-5 . few TRBV30 CAWTLPGGRGQPQHF TGTGCCTGGACGCTCCCCGGGGGGCGAGGTCAGCCCCAGCATTTT